The rows below give T cell receptor beta chains drawn from one sample of a study of CD8+ T cells in alopecia areata. TCRdb's copy holds only in-frame clones and misses some; the assay was immunoSEQ multiplex PCR. Of 150,000 to 250,000 clones listed, roughly 64% were seen once; the top ten hold more than 5.5%. Sequencing used CD4+ T cells sorted from blood, obtained at week 24, from a patient treated with tofacitinib. The receptor set was obtained from a human donor with alopecia areata. Each CDR3 is given with its conserved first and last residue. Each record gives: J gene, D gene, clone size, CDR3 length, V gene, CDR3 DNA, CDR3 protein. The D gene is left open where the match is weak. Expanded clones are given a class, and other clones once, few, many or no size at all.

TRBJ2-1	TRBD1	few	15	TRBV7-2	TGTGCCAGCAGCTTAGGACAGGGGCTTAACCATGAGCAGTTCTTC	CASSLGQGLNHEQFF
TRBJ2-2	TRBD2	-	13	TRBV29-1	TGCAGCGTGAAGACTAGCAACACCGGGGAGCTGTTTTTT	CSVKTSNTGELFF
TRBJ2-3	-	-	14	TRBV29-1	TGCAGCGTTATTGGAACGTCAGGGACAGATACGCAGTATTTT	CSVIGTSGTDTQYF
TRBJ2-3	-	-	15	TRBV6-4	TGTGCCAGCAGTGACTCAGTAGCAGGGACAGATACGCAGTATTTT	CASSDSVAGTDTQYF
TRBJ2-7	TRBD2	-	15	TRBV9	TGTGCCAGCAGCGTAGTGGCTAGCGGGAGGGAAGAGCAGTACTTC	CASSVVASGREEQYF
TRBJ1-2	-	-	16	TRBV6-5	TGTGCCAGCAGTTCGCCAGAGGGAGGGACTACCTATGGCTACACCTTC	CASSSPEGGTTYGYTF
TRBJ2-1	-	few	12	TRBV29-1	TGCAGCGTTGAAACCAGGAGGAATGAGCAGTTCTTC	CSVETRRNEQFF
TRBJ2-3	TRBD2	-	18	TRBV4-2	TGTGCCAGCAGCCAAGGAGGGGTTGGGCGGGGGTACACAGATACGCAGTATTTT	CASSQGGVGRGYTDTQYF
TRBJ2-5	TRBD2	-	17	TRBV7-9	TGTGCCAGCAGCCCGGGGCGCGGACTAGCGGGTCTGGAGACCCAGTACTTC	CASSPGRGLAGLETQYF
TRBJ2-5	-	-	13	TRBV15	TGTGCCACCGAAGCACAGGGAGGAGAGACCCAGTACTTC	CATEAQGGETQYF
TRBJ1-1	TRBD1	-	16	TRBV25-1	TGTGCCAGCAGTGAGACTCGCTACGCAGGGGGGACTGAAGCTTTCTTT	CASSETRYAGGTEAFF
TRBJ1-2	TRBD1	-	14	TRBV9	TGTGCCAGCAGCGTAGGTGGCAGGGGGGAAGGCTACACCTTC	CASSVGGRGEGYTF
TRBJ2-5	-	-	13	TRBV25-1	TGTGCCAGCAAAAGCAGCAGGATGGAGACCCAGTACTTC	CASKSSRMETQYF
TRBJ2-7	-	-	14	TRBV4-1	TGCGCCAGCAGCCAAGAAGCCAGGTCCTACGAGCAGTACTTC	CASSQEARSYEQYF
TRBJ2-5	-	few	12	TRBV7-9	TGTGCCAGCAGCTTAGGGAGGGAGACCCAGTACTTC	CASSLGRETQYF
TRBJ2-2	-	-	13	TRBV25-1	TGTGCCAGCAGTGAGGGGAGTCTCGGGGAGCTGTTTTTT	CASSEGSLGELFF
TRBJ1-2	-	-	13	TRBV30	TGTGCCTGGAGTGTACAACAGATCTATGGCTACACCTTC	CAWSVQQIYGYTF
TRBJ2-5	-	-	15	TRBV7-3	TGTGCCAGCAGCTTAGGAACCACTGTGATGGAGACCCAGTACTTC	CASSLGTTVMETQYF
TRBJ2-7	-	-	13	TRBV5-1	TGCGCCAGCAGCTTCGACAGGTCAAAGGAGCAGTACTTC	CASSFDRSKEQYF
TRBJ2-1	-	-	12	TRBV30	TGTGCCTGGGGACGGGGTGGAAATGAGCAGTTCTTC	CAWGRGGNEQFF
TRBJ2-2	-	few	13	TRBV4-1	TGCGCCAGCAGCCAAGGGGTCCCCGGGGAGCTGTTTTTT	CASSQGVPGELFF
TRBJ1-4	-	-	12	TRBV29-1	TGCAGCGGAAGGGAGGGGGGTGAAAAACTGTTTTTT	CSGREGGEKLFF
TRBJ2-1	TRBD2	-	14	TRBV6-6	TGTGCCAGCACACTAGCGGCGTCCTACAATGAGCAGTTCTTC	CASTLAASYNEQFF
TRBJ1-4	-	-	14	TRBV9	TGTGCCAGCAGCCAAAGAGTTAACGACGGAAAACTGTTTTTT	CASSQRVNDGKLFF
TRBJ2-1	-	-	15	TRBV18	TGTGCCAGCTCCCAAGGGGGAGCGGTTGGTCATGAGCAGTTCTTC	CASSQGGAVGHEQFF
TRBJ2-7	TRBD1	few	15	TRBV5-1	TGCGCCAGCAGCTTGGATGGACAGGGGATGCACGAGCAGTACTTC	CASSLDGQGMHEQYF
TRBJ2-5	-	-	15	TRBV7-3	TGTGCCAGCAGCCCACAGGGCGGAGGGCAAGAGACCCAGTACTTC	CASSPQGGGQETQYF
TRBJ2-4	-	-	13	TRBV7-9	TGTGCCAGCAGCTTAGTGGGGGCTGACATTCAGTACTTC	CASSLVGADIQYF
TRBJ2-3	TRBD2	-	14	TRBV29-1	TGCAGCGTTGCAGTTAGCGGGGGGCTAGATACGCAGTATTTT	CSVAVSGGLDTQYF
TRBJ2-5	TRBD2	-	15	TRBV2	TGTGCCAGCAGCGGGACTAGCGGGGGATCTGAGACCCAGTACTTC	CASSGTSGGSETQYF
TRBJ1-5	-	few	13	TRBV30	TGTGCCTGGAGTTTCGGGGGGGATCAGCCCCAGCATTTT	CAWSFGGDQPQHF
TRBJ2-7	-	-	11	TRBV7-2	TGTGCCAGCAGCTCAGACTACGAGCAGTACTTC	CASSSDYEQYF
TRBJ1-2	-	-	14	TRBV5-1	TGCGCCAGCAGCCCGACAGCCCCCTTCTATGGCTACACCTTC	CASSPTAPFYGYTF
TRBJ2-5	TRBD1	few	14	TRBV2	TGTGCCAGCAGTAGGGACAGGGACGTAGAGACCCAGTACTTC	CASSRDRDVETQYF
TRBJ2-7	-	-	12	TRBV6-5	TGTGCCAGCCGAACCCCAATGCGCGAGCAGTACTTC	CASRTPMREQYF
TRBJ2-7	TRBD2	-	16	TRBV28	TGTGCCAGCAGTTCTCGGACTAGCGGGAGCTCCTACGAGCAGTACTTC	CASSSRTSGSSYEQYF
TRBJ2-7	-	-	14	TRBV4-1	TGCGCCAGCAGCCAAGCTGAGAGCTCCTACGAGCAGTACTTC	CASSQAESSYEQYF
TRBJ2-1	TRBD2	-	15	TRBV7-2	TGTGCCAGCAGGGGAGGGCGGGATGGCTCCAATGAGCAGTTCTTC	CASRGGRDGSNEQFF
TRBJ1-5	-	few	14	TRBV7-9	TGTGCCAGCAACCGAGGGGCGCAGGATCAGCCCCAGCATTTT	CASNRGAQDQPQHF
TRBJ1-1	TRBD1	-	13	TRBV13	TGTGCCAGCAGTCTCGGACAGGGCACTGAAGCTTTCTTT	CASSLGQGTEAFF
TRBJ2-5	-	-	14	TRBV18	TGTGCCAGCTCACCACCTTCAGGGTCAGAGACCCAGTACTTC	CASSPPSGSETQYF
TRBJ2-4	-	-	14	TRBV28	TGTGCCAGCACCGTCAGGGACTCTTCTCACATTCAGTACTTC	CASTVRDSSHIQYF
TRBJ2-7	-	few	14	TRBV7-9	TGTGCCAGCAGCTCCACGGACAGAACCTACGAGCAGTACTTC	CASSSTDRTYEQYF
TRBJ2-5	TRBD1	-	15	TRBV9	TGTGCCAGCAGCGTAGATTGGACAGGGGAAGAGACCCAGTACTTC	CASSVDWTGEETQYF
TRBJ2-3	-	-	11	TRBV14	TGTGCCAGCAGCTACACAGATACGCAGTATTTT	CASSYTDTQYF
TRBJ1-5	-	-	14	TRBV25-1	TGTGCCAGCAGTGCCGGACACCTCAATCAGCCCCAGCATTTT	CASSAGHLNQPQHF
TRBJ1-1	-	-	13	TRBV28	TGTGCCAGCAGTCCTACTGGAAACACTGAAGCTTTCTTT	CASSPTGNTEAFF
TRBJ1-1	-	-	13	TRBV5-1	TGCGCCAGCAGCGTCGGGGACAACACTGAAGCTTTCTTT	CASSVGDNTEAFF
TRBJ2-7	-	-	15	TRBV5-1	TGCGCCAGCAGCTTGATTGGGGGACCCAGGAGCGAGCAGTACTTC	CASSLIGGPRSEQYF
TRBJ2-3	-	-	14	TRBV25-1	TGTGCCAGCAGTGAACCCCCCTTCACAGATACGCAGTATTTT	CASSEPPFTDTQYF
TRBJ2-1	-	-	14	TRBV4-3	TGCGCCAGCAGCCAAGATCGTAGGGCAAATGAGCAGTTCTTC	CASSQDRRANEQFF
TRBJ1-2	-	-	12	TRBV29-1	TGCAGCGTTGACGTTCTAAACTATGGCTACACCTTC	CSVDVLNYGYTF
TRBJ2-5	-	once	15	TRBV7-9	TGTGCCAGCAGCATAGGGACAAGATTGGACGAGACCCAGTACTTC	CASSIGTRLDETQYF
TRBJ1-5	-	-	15	TRBV19	TGTGCCAGTAGTTCTCCCGGGAGACCGGGACAGCCCCAGCATTTT	CASSSPGRPGQPQHF
TRBJ2-5	TRBD2	-	17	TRBV5-4	TGTGCCAGCAGCCCCCCCTCTAGCGGGAGTCGTGCGGAGACCCAGTACTTC	CASSPPSSGSRAETQYF
TRBJ2-7	TRBD1	few	14	TRBV2	TGTGCCAGCGTAGGATGGGACAGGGAGTACGAGCAGTACTTC	CASVGWDREYEQYF
TRBJ2-7	-	-	15	TRBV4-3	TGCGCCAGCAGCCAAGGAGGCCCGGGGTCCTACGAGCAGTACTTC	CASSQGGPGSYEQYF
TRBJ2-3	TRBD2	-	15	TRBV2	TGTGCCAGCAGTAGACTAGCGGAGTTCACAGATACGCAGTATTTT	CASSRLAEFTDTQYF
TRBJ1-5	-	-	16	TRBV6-5	TGTGCCAGCAGTTACTCCGGGGAGGGATCCAATCAGCCCCAGCATTTT	CASSYSGEGSNQPQHF